The text below deals with one T cell receptor (beta chain). What it binds is not known. This record belongs to a study of cytomegalovirus exposure and HLA in healthy donors. Study-level results: Clonal expansion was found to be greater in HLA-associated TCR beta chains than in equally common others in a later analysis.

The V gene's germline CDR1 is MDHEN and CDR2 SYDVKM. The CDR3 is 15 residues long. Amplification used 60 Vbeta primers and 13 Jbeta primers. The table came from immunoSEQ multiplex PCR; TCRdb's copy has only in-frame clones and leaves some out. This sample has some 120,000 clones, with roughly 80% found just once. The receptor comes from a middle-aged woman in good health and CMV-seronegative. The chain carries TRBV28 and TRBJ2-5, with D perhaps matching TRBD1 (5 bases). Near its end, the DNA agrees better with TRBJ2-7, so the J call may be wrong. The sample comprised PBMCs. This CDR3 reads CASRVQESTSYEQYF. The CDR3 bases are TGTGCCAGCAGGGTACAGGAGTCTACTTCCTACGAGCAGTACTTC.